This is a list of T cell receptor beta chains from one sample in a study of blood T cell repertoires in COVID-19. Data came from immunoSEQ multiplex PCR; TCRdb stores just in-frame clones and leaves some out. The sample contains about 140,000 clones, about 91% of which appear only once. Sequencing was carried out using peripheral blood. The source of these receptors is a woman aged 55 to 70 with acute or convalescent COVID-19. The CDR3 runs from the conserved cysteine through the conserved F or W. A D gene is named only where the DNA matches it firmly. Only part of the rows carry a size: once, few, many, or a class if the clone is expanded.

clone_size j_call v_call d_call cdr3_nt cdr3_aa
once TRBJ1-1 TRBV5-1 TRBD1 TGCGCCAGCAGCCTCACAGGGGTGGAGAACACTGAAGCTTTCTTT CASSLTGVENTEAFF
NA TRBJ2-3 TRBV9 NA TGTGCCAGCAGCGTACTTTCTTGGGGCCCAGATACGCAGTATTTT CASSVLSWGPDTQYF
NA TRBJ1-2 TRBV19 NA TGTGCCAGTAGTATACAACAGGGCCGGTATGGCTACACCTTC CASSIQQGRYGYTF
NA TRBJ2-5 TRBV6-7 NA TGTGCCAGCAGTTACGAGTTCAAAATAGGCGGAGCGGGGACCCAGTACTTC CASSYEFKIGGAGTQYF
NA TRBJ2-1 TRBV6-1 NA TGTGCCAGCAGTGCGCTTTGGACACTCTCCTACAATGAGCAGTTCTTC CASSALWTLSYNEQFF
NA TRBJ2-5 TRBV7-2 NA TGTGCCAGCAGCTCCCGGGTGGTCCAAGAGACCCAGTACTTC CASSSRVVQETQYF
NA TRBJ1-3 TRBV30 NA TGTGCCTGGAGCACAGGGAACTCTGGAAACACCATATATTTT CAWSTGNSGNTIYF
NA TRBJ1-5 TRBV6-6 TRBD1 TGTGCCAGCAGTTACCTGGACAGGGGGGAGAGTCCCCAGCATTTT CASSYLDRGESPQHF
NA TRBJ2-3 TRBV18 NA TGTGCCAGCTCACCAGGGGGGGCAAGCACAGATACGCAGTATTTT CASSPGGASTDTQYF
NA TRBJ2-4 TRBV19 NA TGTGCCAGTAGTACCCCCCTTCGGGGTAGAGCCAAAAACATTCAGTACTTC CASSTPLRGRAKNIQYF
NA TRBJ2-3 TRBV4-3 NA TGCGCCAGCAGCCAAGTATCTGCAGGCACAGATACGCAGTATTTT CASSQVSAGTDTQYF
NA TRBJ2-1 TRBV24-1 NA TGTGCCACCAGGCGGGACGGGGATTCCTACAATGAGCAGTTCTTC CATRRDGDSYNEQFF
once TRBJ2-7 TRBV7-2 TRBD1 TGTGCCAGCAGCTTATCTGCGGGACAGGGGGCTCTCGAGCAGTACTTC CASSLSAGQGALEQYF
few TRBJ1-3 TRBV30 TRBD1 TGTGCCTGGGCACGGGACAGGCCCTCTGGAAACACCATATATTTT CAWARDRPSGNTIYF
NA TRBJ1-5 TRBV30 NA TGTGCCTGGGGCCTGGGGGGAGGCAATCAGCCCCAGCATTTT CAWGLGGGNQPQHF
NA TRBJ2-7 TRBV28 TRBD1 TGTGCCAGCAGGACATTCCGCGGTTCCGGACAGGGGGCCTACGAGCAGTACTTC CASRTFRGSGQGAYEQYF
NA TRBJ1-5 TRBV15 NA TGTGCCACCAGTTCACCGGGAGGGCCCCAGCATTTT CATSSPGGPQHF
NA TRBJ1-5 TRBV19 NA TGTGCCAGTAGCCCTGATGGGCAGGGCAATCAGCCCCAGCATTTT CASSPDGQGNQPQHF
NA TRBJ1-2 TRBV30 TRBD1 TGTGCCTGGAACCGGGACAGGGTAGCTGGCTACACCTTC CAWNRDRVAGYTF
NA TRBJ2-3 TRBV5-1 NA TGCGCCAGCAGCTTGCGTTCAGCAGATACGCAGTATTTT CASSLRSADTQYF
NA TRBJ1-2 TRBV28 NA TGTGCCAGCAGCCTAAGGGGCAGGGGCAGACGTGACTATGGCTACACCTTC CASSLRGRGRRDYGYTF
few TRBJ1-1 TRBV9 TRBD1 TGTGCCAGCAGCCTGGGACAGTTGAACACTGAAGCTTTCTTT CASSLGQLNTEAFF
NA TRBJ1-6 TRBV18 NA TGTGCCAGCTCACCGGGGCAGACCAGTTCACCCCTCCACTTT CASSPGQTSSPLHF
NA TRBJ1-6 TRBV6-2/TRBV6-3 NA TGTGCCAGCAGTTACTTCAGATCACCCCTCCACTTT CASSYFRSPLHF
NA TRBJ2-3 TRBV9 TRBD2 TGTGCCAGCAGCGTAGCAGGGACTAGTATAGATACGCAGTATTTT CASSVAGTSIDTQYF
NA TRBJ1-3 TRBV11-2 NA TGTGCCAGCAGCCCCGGGGCGGGGGCCGGTTCTGGAAACACCATATATTTT CASSPGAGAGSGNTIYF
NA TRBJ2-3 TRBV6-5 NA TGTGCCAGCACCAAAGGGGACTCCAACGTGGATACGCAGTATTTT CASTKGDSNVDTQYF
NA TRBJ1-5 TRBV20-1 TRBD1 TGCAGTGCTAGTCGACAGGGGTTCAATCAGCCCCAGCATTTT CSASRQGFNQPQHF
NA TRBJ2-3 TRBV6-5 TRBD2 TGTGCCAGCAGGCGGGGGGCTTCGGATACGCAGTATTTT CASRRGASDTQYF
NA TRBJ2-1 TRBV7-9 NA TGTGCCAGCACCTCAAACGGCGGTGGTTGGTTGAATGAGCAGTTCTTC CASTSNGGGWLNEQFF
NA TRBJ2-2 TRBV5-1 TRBD2 TGCGCCAGCAGCCCCAGCGGGGGGGCCGCCGGGGAGCTGTTTTTT CASSPSGGAAGELFF
NA TRBJ1-2 TRBV7-2 NA TGTGCCAGCAGCTTAAGGCGGAACAACTATGGCTACACCTTC CASSLRRNNYGYTF
NA TRBJ1-2 TRBV6-5 NA TGTGCCAGCATCTCCCTGGGGACAACCTATGGCTACACCTTC CASISLGTTYGYTF
NA TRBJ1-5 TRBV9 NA TGTGCCAGCAGCCCGAGTGGGCAGAGTCAGCCCCAGCATTTT CASSPSGQSQPQHF
NA TRBJ1-4 TRBV28 NA TGTGCCAGCAGCTACGCGAGAGGGGGGGGGAATGAAAAACTGTTTTTT CASSYARGGGNEKLFF
NA TRBJ1-2 TRBV3-1/TRBV3-2 TRBD1 TGTGCCAGCAGCCAAGCACAGGGGCATTATGGCTACACCTTC CASSQAQGHYGYTF
NA TRBJ1-6 TRBV6-4 TRBD1 TGTGCCAGCCCACAGGGGAGAAATTCACCCCTCCACTTT CASPQGRNSPLHF
once TRBJ1-5 TRBV28 TRBD1 TGTGCCAGCAGTTTCCCGCCCCAGGGGGTCGGCAATCAGCCCCAGCATTTT CASSFPPQGVGNQPQHF
NA TRBJ2-7 TRBV24-1 NA TGTGCCACCAGTGCGGGGAGCGTCTACGAGCAGTACTTC CATSAGSVYEQYF
NA TRBJ1-1 TRBV29-1 TRBD1 TGCAGCGTTGAAGTGAACAGGGGGACTGAAGCTTTCTTT CSVEVNRGTEAFF
NA TRBJ2-3 TRBV7-2 TRBD2 TGTGCCAGCAGCTTAGTGAAGGGCGGGGGGGCAACAGATACGCAGTATTTT CASSLVKGGGATDTQYF
NA TRBJ2-2 TRBV9 NA TGTGCCAGCAGCGTCACATTCAGGGATCACGGGGAGCTGTTTTTT CASSVTFRDHGELFF
NA TRBJ2-2 TRBV7-6 NA TGTGCCAGCAGCCAGGGGCGCGCGCGCCGGAACACCGGGGAGCTGTTTTTT CASSQGRARRNTGELFF
NA TRBJ1-2 TRBV4-2 NA TGTGCCAGCAGCCAAGATAGACAGAGCCAATATAACTATGGCTACACCTTC CASSQDRQSQYNYGYTF
once TRBJ1-1 TRBV7-8 NA TGTGCCAGCAGCTTAACGCAGACTCCGAACACTGAAGCTTTCTTT CASSLTQTPNTEAFF
NA TRBJ2-5 TRBV7-3 NA TGTGCCAGCAGCGGGGGGGCTCAAGAGACCCAGTACTTC CASSGGAQETQYF
NA TRBJ1-1 TRBV28 NA TGTGCCAGCAGTTTATTTACTATGAACACTGAAGCTTTCTTT CASSLFTMNTEAFF
few TRBJ2-1 TRBV24-1 NA TGTGCCACCAGTGTCCGGGTGGGTGAGCAGTTCTTC CATSVRVGEQFF
NA TRBJ1-1 TRBV5-1 NA TGCGCCAGCAACCTACAGGTTCCGAACACTGAAGCTTTCTTT CASNLQVPNTEAFF
NA TRBJ2-2 TRBV7-3 TRBD1 TGTGCCAGCAGCCCCCAAAACAGGGGGAACACCGGGGAGCTGTTTTTT CASSPQNRGNTGELFF
few TRBJ2-5 TRBV28 TRBD1 TGTGCCAGCAGTTTAGAAGTGCTCGGCAGGGACAGGGGGCCAGAGACCCAGTACTTC CASSLEVLGRDRGPETQYF
NA TRBJ2-5 TRBV5-4 NA TGTGCCAGCAGCTTGGGATTTGGCAGGGTTATCAGGGAGACCCAGTACTTC CASSLGFGRVIRETQYF